This TCR beta chain was documented in a study of blood T cells in healthy people across ages. Study context: Every two T cells gave about one barcoded beta molecule via template switching.

The donors, aged about 6 to 100, were healthy Caucasians from Russia. Germline V gives CDR1 MNHEY, CDR2 SMNVEV (reference sequence). This CDR3 region has 15 residues. Trimming shortened V by 3 bases and J by 7 bases, and 16 bases separated the two germline ends. Alongside a J-beta primer mix, a sample-barcoded 5' primer served in a second PCR lasting about 7 to 12 cycles. TCRdb redid the calling of the 5' RACE reads with MiXCR, one entry per CDR3 protein. The sample contains hundreds of thousands of distinct CDR3 sequences, 45% to 50% of which appear only once. The specimen sequenced was blood. This receptor was obtained from a woman aged 55-70 years in good health. The rearrangement joins TRBV27 to TRBJ2-1; no firm D call. CDR3 loop: CASSFRVEGVNEQFF. The CDR3 DNA sequence: TGTGCCAGCAGTTTTCGGGTCGAAGGTGTTAATGAGCAGTTCTTC.